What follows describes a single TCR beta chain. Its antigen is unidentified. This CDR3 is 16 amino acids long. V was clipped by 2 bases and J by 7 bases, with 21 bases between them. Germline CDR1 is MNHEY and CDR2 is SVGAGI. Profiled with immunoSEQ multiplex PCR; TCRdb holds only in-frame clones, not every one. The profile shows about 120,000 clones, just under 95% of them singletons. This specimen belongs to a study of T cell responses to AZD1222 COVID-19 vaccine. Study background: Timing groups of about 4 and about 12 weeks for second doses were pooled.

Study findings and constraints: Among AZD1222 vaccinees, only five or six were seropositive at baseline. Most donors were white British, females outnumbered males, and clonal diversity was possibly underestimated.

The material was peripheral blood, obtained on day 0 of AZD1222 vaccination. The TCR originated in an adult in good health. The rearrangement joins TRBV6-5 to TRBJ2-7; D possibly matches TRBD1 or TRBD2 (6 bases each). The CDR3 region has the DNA TGTGCCAGCAGTTACGCGGCGGGGTACAGGGACGGAGAGCAGTACTTC. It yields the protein CASSYAAGYRDGEQYF.